These 31 T cell receptor beta chains were all obtained from the same sample, sequenced in a study of T cells in Graves' hyperthyroidism and ophthalmopathy. Amplification of TCR beta CDR3 regions used RNA as the template. The TCR CDR3 first-round RT-PCR relied on the HTBI primer set. MiXCR, run by TCRdb on the multiplex PCR reads, gives a single entry per CDR3 protein. The sample yields 600,000 to 700,000 distinct CDR3 sequences, approximately 14% seen once. Sample: blood. These receptors originate from a woman aged 40-49 years with Graves' ophthalmopathy.

This clonotype came up a few times. The chain couples TRBV2 to TRBJ2-7, with a possible D match to TRBD1 (5 bases). Germline V CDR1 and CDR2: SNHLY, FYNNEI. Trimming left V 3 bases short and J 0 bases short, with 15 bases between. The CDR3 consists of 16 residues. The CDR3 DNA sequence: TGTGCCAGCAGTGATTACAGGCCGGTTGACTCCTACGAGCAGTACTTC. Its protein product is CASSDYRPVDSYEQYF.

The V and J genes are TRBV7-2 and TRBJ1-6; possibly TRBD1 for D (5 bases). CDR1 is SGHTA and CDR2 is FQGNSA in the germline V gene. The CDR3 is 13 amino acids. V was pared by 5 bases and J by 10 bases, with 12 bases between. CDR3 in DNA: TGTGCCAGCAGCGTCACGGGACGCTCACCCCTCCACTTT. Its translation: CASSVTGRSPLHF.

This clonotype was counted at least ten times. This chain joins TRBV28 and TRBJ2-5; 8 bases fit TRBD1. Per the germline V gene, CDR1 is MDHEN and CDR2 is SYDVKM. Losses at the gene ends were 5 bases for V and 5 bases for J; bases not matched to a gene: 1. The CDR3 contains 12 residues. In nucleotides, the CDR3 is TGTGCCAGCAGTAACAGGGGGGAGACCCAGTACTTC. It codes for CASSNRGETQYF. Based on the CDR3 plus reference TRBV28 and TRBJ2-5, the full variable domain is DVKVTQSSRYLVKRTGEKVFLECVQDMDHENMFWYRQDPGLGLRLIYFSYDVKMKEKGDIPEGYSVSREKKERFSLILESASTNQTSMYLCASSNRGETQYFGPGTRLLVL.

In its sample, this clonotype was seen many times. The chain couples TRBV30 to TRBJ2-7; D gene unclear. V was clipped by 0 bases and J by 4 bases, with 4 bases between them. In germline, CDR1 is GTSNPN, CDR2 SVGIG (reference sequence). The CDR3 consists of 11 residues. The CDR3 loop is CAWSVEYEQYF. CDR3 DNA sequence: TGTGCCTGGAGTGTAGAGTACGAGCAGTACTTC.

The table lists this clonotype with a count of one. The chain's CDR3 is CASTSINQPQHF. The CDR3 DNA reads as TGTGCCAGCACTTCTATCAATCAGCCCCAGCATTTT. The chain has TRBV12-3 or TRBV12-4 and TRBJ1-5, with D uncertain. The CDR3 is 12 amino acids. The ends were cut back, 7 bases at V and 3 bases at J, with 7 bases in the middle.

At least ten counts were recorded for this clonotype. The DNA for the CDR3 is TGCAGTGCTAACCTTCTGGGACTAGCGGGGAACAACTACGAGCAGTACTTC. It encodes CSANLLGLAGNNYEQYF. V and J are TRBV20-1 and TRBJ2-7, with TRBD2 matching over 13 bases. This CDR3 has 17 residues. Germline CDR1 is DFQATT and CDR2 is SNEGSKA (reference sequence). Trimming cost V 4 bases and J 3 bases; bases outside gene matches: 12.

The chain recombines TRBV6-5 with TRBJ2-2; a weak D match, TRBD1 (6 bases). The germline CDR1 and CDR2 sequences are MNHEY and SVGAGI. V lost 1 base and J 1 base, leaving 13 bases between the germline ends. This CDR3 has 17 residues. Here the CDR3 reads CASSYFRGRKNTGELFF. CDR3 in DNA: TGTGCCAGCAGTTACTTCAGGGGCCGAAAGAACACCGGGGAGCTGTTTTTT.

This clonotype was counted at least ten times. The CDR3 DNA is TGTGCCAGCAGTTCTTCCCGGGGCCAAGAGACCCAGTACTTC. Amino acid sequence: CASSSSRGQETQYF. V usage is TRBV28 and J usage is TRBJ2-5; D is possibly TRBD2 (5 bases). Germline CDR1 is MDHEN and CDR2 is SYDVKM. Trimming left V 4 bases short and J 1 base short, with 10 bases between. This CDR3 has 14 residues.

The sample holds many counts of this clonotype. This chain links TRBV28 with TRBJ2-6, with no clear D. The V and J ends lost 4 bases and 0 bases respectively, with 7 bases between them. The germline CDR1 and CDR2 sequences are MDHEN and SYDVKM. The CDR3 runs to 15 residues. The DNA for the CDR3 is TGTGCCAGCAGTTCACGGCGCTCTGGGGCCAACGTCCTGACTTTC. Translation gives CASSSRRSGANVLTF.

The V gene is TRBV6-1, the J gene TRBJ2-7; 10 nucleotides agree with TRBD1. V was clipped by 5 bases and J by 1 base; unmatched bases: 11. Germline assignment: CDR1 MNHNS and CDR2 SASEGT. The CDR3 is 17 residues long. In nucleotides, the CDR3 is TGTGCCAGCAGTCCTTCTCGACAGGGGGCGAGATCCTACGAGCAGTACTTC. Its translation is CASSPSRQGARSYEQYF.

This clonotype has only a few counts. This sequence joins TRBV18 and TRBJ1-1; D not resolved. V shed 0 bases and J shed 6 bases, with 8 bases lying between them. Germline CDR1 reads KGHSH; CDR2 reads LQKENI. The CDR3 is 13 residues long. The CDR3 DNA is TGTGCCAGCTCACCACCGGGCAGCTCTGAAGCTTTCTTT. Residues: CASSPPGSSEAFF.

In its sample, this clonotype was seen many times. DNA for the CDR3: TGTGCCAGCTCCCCCCACACAGGGACTAATCAGCCCCAGCATTTT. This encodes CASSPHTGTNQPQHF. The chain employs TRBV6-1 and TRBJ1-5, with D tentatively TRBD1 (6 bases). From germline, CDR1 is MNHNS and CDR2 SASEGT. V lost 8 bases, J lost 4 bases, and 18 bases lay in between. CDR3 length: 15 residues.

The V and J genes are TRBV11-2 and TRBJ2-7; 10 bases match TRBD2. CDR3 size: 16 residues. Germline CDR1 is SGHAT and CDR2 is FQNNGV. V was clipped by 8 bases and J by 0 bases; unmatched bases: 10. The CDR3 is CASRQSGRGSSYEQYF. CDR3 in DNA: TGTGCCAGCCGCCAGAGCGGGAGGGGTAGCTCCTACGAGCAGTACTTC.

This clonotype has a count of ten or more. The chain couples TRBV28 to TRBJ2-6; TRBD1 matches at 10 bases. The CDR3 covers 16 residues. CDR1 and CDR2 (germline): MDHEN, SYDVKM. J lost 1 base, V lost 6 bases, and 3 bases had no gene match. The CDR3 sequence is CASRTGGGSGANVLTF. CDR3 DNA: TGTGCCAGCAGGACAGGGGGCGGTTCTGGGGCCAACGTCCTGACTTTC. Complete variable domain (other parts from reference TRBV28 and TRBJ2-6): DVKVTQSSRYLVKRTGEKVFLECVQDMDHENMFWYRQDPGLGLRLIYFSYDVKMKEKGDIPEGYSVSREKKERFSLILESASTNQTSMYLCASRTGGGSGANVLTFGAGSRLTVL.

J is TRBJ2-5 and V is TRBV3-1; 10 bases fit TRBD2. Trimming at V came to 1 base and at J to 3 bases, leaving 5 bases not matched to a gene. The CDR3 runs 16 residues. CDR1 and CDR2 (germline): LGHDT, YNNKEL (reference sequence). The DNA of the CDR3 is TGTGCCAGCAGCCAAGGCGGGCTAGCGGGGGAAGAGACCCAGTACTTC. Residues: CASSQGGLAGEETQYF.

This clonotype was counted ten times or more. J is TRBJ2-7 and V is TRBV11-2; the D gene could be TRBD1 or TRBD2 (6 bases each). V was pared by 0 bases and J by 2 bases, with 14 bases between. The length of the CDR3 is 16 residues. CDR1 and CDR2 from the germline V gene are SGHAT and FQNNGV. As DNA, the CDR3 is TGTGCCAGCAGCTTAGATCCGGGGGCGGATCCCTACGAGCAGTACTTC. It translates to CASSLDPGADPYEQYF.

This clonotype was counted at least ten times. The chain uses TRBV15 and TRBJ2-2, with 9 bases that match TRBD1. The CDR3 has 19 residues. Germline V gene sequence: CDR1 LNHNV, CDR2 YYDKDF (reference sequence). The V gene end was trimmed by 0 bases and the J gene end by 4 bases; junction bases not matched to a gene: 12. CDR3 residues: CATSRDNIQGARGTGELFF. In nucleotides, the CDR3 is TGTGCCACCAGCAGAGATAACATACAGGGGGCGCGGGGCACCGGGGAGCTGTTTTTT.

The gene calls are TRBV20-1 and TRBJ1-5, with D tentatively TRBD1 (5 bases). The CDR3 contains 14 residues. CDR1 is DFQATT, CDR2 SNEGSKA, per germline (reference sequence). V lost 4 bases and J lost 6, with 16 bases in between. The CDR3 spells CSAKSGTKSQPQHF. The CDR3 nucleotides read TGCAGTGCTAAATCCGGGACGAAGAGTCAGCCCCAGCATTTT.

Ten or more counts support this clonotype. This chain uses TRBV29-1 with TRBJ2-5; D perhaps matches TRBD1 (7 bases). The CDR3 runs to 13 residues. V lost 7 bases and J lost 4, with 16 bases in between. Germline values: CDR1 SQVTM, CDR2 ANQGSEA. CDR3 nucleotide sequence: TGCAGCGCCAGAGCAGGGGGAGGAGAGACCCAGTACTTC. The encoded protein is CSARAGGGETQYF.

The chain carries TRBV7-9 and TRBJ2-5; D call uncertain. The ends were cut back, 5 bases at V and 0 bases at J, with 16 bases in the middle. The CDR3 is 16 residues long. Germline V gene data show CDR1 as SEHNR and CDR2 as FQNEAQ (reference sequence). The CDR3 DNA reads TGTGCCAGCAGCCCAAGCCTTTGGGCCCACCAAGAGACCCAGTACTTC. Translated: CASSPSLWAHQETQYF.

This clonotype has ten or more counts. J is TRBJ1-2 and V is TRBV9, with D maybe TRBD1 (5 bases). The V end was cut by 4 bases, the J end by 7 bases, with 14 bases between. The CDR3 contains 13 residues. Germline assignment: CDR1 SGDLS and CDR2 YYNGEE. The CDR3: CASSLQGGGGYTF. In DNA, the CDR3 is TGTGCCAGCAGCCTCCAGGGTGGTGGTGGCTACACCTTC.

This clonotype occurred many times. J is TRBJ2-7 and V is TRBV28, with TRBD2 matching 7 bases. Trimming at V came to 4 bases and at J to 2 bases, leaving 2 bases not matched to a gene. The CDR3 sequence is 13 residues long. Germline assignment: CDR1 MDHEN and CDR2 SYDVKM. The CDR3 region is CASSWGGTYEQYF. DNA for the CDR3: TGTGCCAGCAGTTGGGGGGGGACCTACGAGCAGTACTTC.

V is TRBV12-3 or TRBV12-4 and J is TRBJ1-1; a weak D match, TRBD1 (6 bases). This CDR3 is built from 15 residues. Trimming took 5 bases from V and 1 from J, leaving 14 bases between them. The CDR3 region has the DNA TGTGCCAGCAGTCGCCCCGGGGGGCCGAACACTGAAGCTTTCTTT. Translating it yields CASSRPGGPNTEAFF.

This clonotype was observed at least ten times. The rearrangement links TRBV27 to TRBJ2-6; D gene ambiguous. CDR1 is MNHEY and CDR2 is SMNVEV in the germline V gene (reference sequence). V shed 5 bases and J shed 1 base, with 12 bases lying between them. The CDR3 length is 16 residues. CDR3 in DNA: TGTGCCAGCAGTCCCCGTCTTATGTCTGGGGCCAACGTCCTGACTTTC. Translated: CASSPRLMSGANVLTF. The full variable domain, with the rest looked up from reference TRBV27 and TRBJ2-6, is EAQVTQNPRYLITVTGKKLTVTCSQNMNHEYMSWYRQDPGLGLRQIYYSMNVEVTDKGDVPEGYKVSRKEKRNFPLILESPSPNQTSLYFCASSPRLMSGANVLTFGAGSRLTVL.

This clonotype was seen ten or more times. The chain couples TRBV19 to TRBJ2-2; TRBD1 aligns across 8 bases. Germline trimming cut 1 base from V and 2 bases from J; bases unmatched to any gene: 6. This CDR3 comprises 17 residues. The germline V gene has CDR1 LNHDA and CDR2 SQIVND (reference sequence). The CDR3 protein is CASSIGTGTGNTGELFF. The CDR3, as DNA: TGTGCCAGTAGTATAGGCACCGGGACAGGTAACACCGGGGAGCTGTTTTTT.

This clonotype was found many times. The rearrangement uses TRBV28 and TRBJ1-1; TRBD1 matches at 8 bases. From germline, CDR1 is MDHEN and CDR2 SYDVKM. This CDR3 has 15 residues. V lost 5 bases, J lost 4 bases, and 9 bases stayed unmatched. This CDR3 is CASSPSTGVGTEAFF. CDR3 DNA sequence: TGTGCCAGCAGTCCATCGACAGGGGTTGGCACTGAAGCTTTCTTT.

In this sample, this clonotype turned up many times. The chain employs TRBV6-1 and TRBJ2-5, with D uncertain. This CDR3 spans 13 amino acids. Germline assignment: CDR1 MNHNS and CDR2 SASEGT. V was clipped by 10 bases and J by 3 bases, with 15 bases between them. The CDR3 nucleotides are TGTGCCACCCGCCAGACTTACGAAGAGACCCAGTACTTC. It specifies CATRQTYEETQYF.

This clonotype appeared many times. This chain links TRBV7-2 with TRBJ1-5; no clear D. V lost 4 bases, J lost 6 bases, and 10 bases lay in between. Germline loops: CDR1 SGHTA, CDR2 FQGNSA. This CDR3 contains 13 residues. CDR3 bases: TGTGCCAGCAGCTCGGACGGGTCTCAGCCCCAGCATTTT. Its protein is CASSSDGSQPQHF.

This clonotype was seen a handful of times. V and J are TRBV20-1 and TRBJ1-5, with D possibly matching TRBD1 (5 bases). With 5 bases removed from V and 6 bases from J, the gap between germline ends came to 11 bases. There are 12 residues in the CDR3. In germline, CDR1 is DFQATT, CDR2 SNEGSKA (reference sequence). CDR3: CSAGAPLQPQHF. CDR3 DNA sequence: TGCAGTGCTGGGGCCCCACTTCAGCCCCAGCATTTT.

This chain links TRBV27 with TRBJ2-2; D is perhaps TRBD1 (6 bases). The CDR3 totals 16 residues. CDR1 MNHEY and CDR2 SMNVEV come from the germline V gene (reference sequence). V shed 5 bases and J shed 4 bases, with 17 bases lying between them. This CDR3 reads CASSPPTGLSTGELFF. Here the CDR3 DNA reads TGTGCCAGCAGTCCCCCCACAGGGTTAAGCACCGGGGAGCTGTTTTTT.

This clonotype was found a few times. The chain couples TRBV7-8 to TRBJ1-1; maybe TRBD1 (5 bases). V was trimmed by 4 bases and J by 0 bases, leaving 12 bases between them. CDR3 length: 15 amino acids. CDR1 SGHVS and CDR2 FQNEAQ come from the germline V gene. The CDR3: CASSSRTDMNTEAFF. The CDR3 nucleotides are TGTGCCAGCAGCTCCCGGACGGACATGAACACTGAAGCTTTCTTT.